Described below is a single T cell receptor beta chain sequence and its context. The data belong to a study of T cell responses to AZD1222 COVID-19 vaccine. Clones were sequenced by immunoSEQ multiplex PCR, and TCRdb holds only the in-frame ones, with some missing. Of 95,000 to 150,000 clones listed, over 85% are singletons. The germline V gene encodes CDR1 MNHEY and CDR2 SVGAGI. The V and J ends lost 6 bases and 5 bases, in that order; junction bases with no gene match: 10. The length of the CDR3 is 15 residues. This receptor was obtained from an adult in good health. Here the sequenced sample was peripheral blood, taken on day 0 of AZD1222 vaccination. The chain joins TRBV6-5 to TRBJ1-2; 9 nucleotides agree with TRBD1. CDR3 amino acids: CASSPGQGGGYGYTF. CDR3 coding DNA: TGTGCCAGCAGCCCGGGACAGGGTGGAGGGTATGGCTACACCTTC.